The 11 T cell receptor beta chains below come from one sample, sequenced in a study of T cell responses to AZD1222 COVID-19 vaccine. Sequencing used immunoSEQ multiplex PCR; TCRdb keeps in-frame clones, though not all of them. Found here are around 60,000 clones, 80% to 95% of them singletons; the top ten hold less than 7%. Sample: peripheral blood, taken 28 days after the second dose of the MenACWY control vaccine. Receptors were obtained from an adult who received the MenACWY meningococcal vaccine as a control.

The chain is built from TRBV13 and TRBJ1-6; D is unclear. Between the trimmed V and J ends, which lost 7 bases and 12 bases, there was a span of 13 bases. CDR3 length: 12 amino acids. Germline V gene data show CDR1 as PRHDT and CDR2 as FYEKMQ (reference sequence). The CDR3 nucleotides are TGTGCCAGCACCACCGGGCCGGGACCCCTCCACTTT. Encoded protein: CASTTGPGPLHF. The complete variable domain, with remaining parts taken from reference TRBV13 and TRBJ1-6, reads AAGVIQSPRHLIKEKRETATLKCYPIPRHDTVYWYQQGPGQDPQFLISFYEKMQSDKGSIPDRFSAQQFSDYHSELNMSSLELGDSALYFCASTTGPGPLHFGNGTRLTVT.

V and J are TRBV7-3 and TRBJ2-3, with a possible D match to TRBD1 (5 bases). The CDR3 consists of 14 residues. Trimming removed 0 bases at V and 3 bases at J, with 7 bases between. CDR1 is SGHTA, CDR2 FQGTGA, per germline. CDR3 amino acids: CASSLTRGTDTQYF. The DNA of the CDR3 is TGTGCCAGCAGCTTAACAAGGGGAACAGATACGCAGTATTTT.

The J gene is TRBJ1-2, the V gene TRBV28; D not certain. Germline V lookup: CDR1 MDHEN, CDR2 SYDVKM. Trimming pared 5 bases from V and 1 base from J, leaving 14 bases between. The CDR3 sequence is 15 residues long. The CDR3 DNA follows: TGTGCCAGCAGTCCCCGGTTGCTACTTAACTATGGCTACACCTTC. This gives the protein CASSPRLLLNYGYTF.

The gene calls are TRBV19 and TRBJ1-1, with 9 bases aligning to TRBD1. After removal of 5 bases from V and 4 bases from J, the junction contained 8 bases not matched to a gene. Germline V gives CDR1 LNHDA, CDR2 SQIVND (reference sequence). This CDR3 contains 15 residues. CDR3 DNA sequence: TGTGCCAGTAGTGAGGGACAGGGAGCGTTCACTGAAGCTTTCTTT. This codes for CASSEGQGAFTEAFF.

This clone was seen only once. J is TRBJ2-2 and V is TRBV19, with D possibly TRBD2 on 5 matching bases. The V gene's germline CDR1 is LNHDA and CDR2 SQIVND (reference sequence). This CDR3 comprises 13 residues. Trimming took off 5 bases at V and 4 bases at J, with 8 bases between the two ends. CDR3 region: CASSFAGTGELFF. The CDR3 coding sequence is TGTGCCAGTAGTTTCGCGGGCACCGGGGAGCTGTTTTTT.

The V call is TRBV2, the J call TRBJ1-1, with D uncertain. The CDR3 extends over 14 amino acids. Trimming took 7 bases from V and 1 from J, leaving 13 bases between them. Germline V CDR1 and CDR2: SNHLY, FYNNEI. As DNA, the CDR3 is TGTGCCAGCATCCTAGGCGGTGGGAACACTGAAGCTTTCTTT. This gives the protein CASILGGGNTEAFF.

This rearrangement joins TRBV2 to TRBJ1-5, with TRBD1 as a possible D gene (6 bases). V was trimmed by 6 bases and J by 0 bases, leaving 12 bases between them. This CDR3 is 15 amino acids long. CDR1 is SNHLY, CDR2 FYNNEI, per germline. CDR3 loop: CASRGTLYSNQPQHF. Written as DNA, the CDR3 is TGTGCCAGCAGAGGGACACTTTATAGCAATCAGCCCCAGCATTTT.

This sequence joins TRBV5-1 and TRBJ2-2; 13 bases agree with TRBD2. There are 16 residues in the CDR3. Germline V CDR1 and CDR2: SGHRS, YFSETQ. V was pared by 4 bases and J by 4 bases, with 4 bases of the junction left unmatched. The CDR3 is CASSPRLAGGTGELFF. DNA of the CDR3: TGCGCCAGCAGCCCCCGACTAGCGGGGGGCACCGGGGAGCTGTTTTTT. Based on the CDR3 plus reference TRBV5-1 and TRBJ2-2, the full variable domain is KAGVTQTPRYLIKTRGQQVTLSCSPISGHRSVSWYQQTPGQGLQFLFEYFSETQRNKGNFPGRFSGRQFSNSRSEMNVSTLELGDSALYLCASSPRLAGGTGELFFGEGSRLTVL.

CDR3 nucleotide sequence: TGCGCCAGCAGCCCGGGGACAGGGGGAGTCACAGCTTTCTTT. This gives the protein CASSPGTGGVTAFF. The gene calls are TRBV5-1 and TRBJ1-1, with 11 bases matching TRBD1. Per germline, CDR1 SGHRS and CDR2 YFSETQ. The CDR3 contains 14 residues. Trimming cost V 4 bases and J 10 bases; bases outside gene matches: 9.

The chain joins TRBV4-1 to TRBJ2-7; no clear D gene. Trimming cost V 3 bases and J 4 bases, with 10 bases left between them. From germline, CDR1 is MGHRA and CDR2 YSYEKL. The length of the CDR3 is 13 residues. CDR3 DNA sequence: TGCGCCAGCAGCCAGCATGGAGTTTACGAGCAGTACTTC. Its translation is CASSQHGVYEQYF.

In this sample, this clone turned up a few times. The V call is TRBV27, the J call TRBJ1-6; D is unresolved. CDR1 and CDR2 from the germline V gene are MNHEY and SMNVEV (reference sequence). The V and J ends lost 5 bases and 6 bases respectively, with 5 bases between them. The CDR3 totals 12 residues. The CDR3 here is CASSPVNSPLHF. CDR3 bases: TGTGCCAGCAGTCCCGTTAATTCACCCCTCCACTTT.